A selection of T cell receptor beta chains follows, all from one sample in a study of T cell responses to AZD1222 COVID-19 vaccine. Produced via immunoSEQ multiplex PCR; TCRdb's table is partial and in-frame only. The table includes approximately 180,000 clones, about 87% detected once. The source material was peripheral blood, sampled on day 0 of AZD1222 vaccination. The receptors were gathered from an adult in good health. Both conserved end residues are part of each CDR3. The D gene is left open where the match is weak. Size is stated for part of the rows, as once, few or many counts, or as a class when the clone is expanded.

D	size	V	J	DNA	CDR3
-	-	TRBV12-3/TRBV12-4	TRBJ2-2	TGTGCCAGCAACCCTCCCCCCGGGGAGCTGTTTTTT	CASNPPPGELFF
-	-	TRBV28	TRBJ1-2	TGTGCCAGCAGTTTGTCGGGCGCCGGCTACACCTTC	CASSLSGAGYTF
-	-	TRBV3-1/TRBV3-2	TRBJ2-3	TGTGCCAGCAGCCGAAGTGACGGATACACAGATACGCAGTATTTT	CASSRSDGYTDTQYF
TRBD1	-	TRBV12-3/TRBV12-4	TRBJ1-2	TGTGCCAGCAGTTTTTTTCAGGACAGGGGCTACACCTTC	CASSFFQDRGYTF
-	-	TRBV27	TRBJ1-4	TGTGCCAGCAGTTTACGGCCGATGCAGTCGGGTGAAAAACTGTTTTTT	CASSLRPMQSGEKLFF
TRBD1	few	TRBV6-1	TRBJ2-7	TGTGCCAGCAGTGAAACGTCCTCGACAGGGGCGAAGGACGTAGGCAAGCAGTACTTC	CASSETSSTGAKDVGKQYF
-	-	TRBV29-1	TRBJ2-1	TGCAGCGTTGTGGCAGCCCCCTACAATGAGCAGTTCTTC	CSVVAAPYNEQFF
TRBD2	-	TRBV29-1	TRBJ2-3	TGCAGCGTCGCCCCTAGCGGGAATGCAGATACGCAGTATTTT	CSVAPSGNADTQYF
TRBD1	-	TRBV28	TRBJ1-2	TGTGCCAGCAGTCTCGACAGGGACTATGGCTACACCTTC	CASSLDRDYGYTF
TRBD2	-	TRBV25-1	TRBJ2-5	TGTGCCAGCAGTGAAGGCGGGAGGACCGAAGAGACCCAGTACTTC	CASSEGGRTEETQYF
TRBD2	-	TRBV5-4	TRBJ2-2	TGTGCCAGCAGCTTGGGGACTGGCGGGGGCACCGGGGAGCTGTTTTTT	CASSLGTGGGTGELFF
-	-	TRBV5-1	TRBJ1-5	TGCGCCAGCAGCTTCGGCAGCGGGAATCAGCCCCAGCATTTT	CASSFGSGNQPQHF
TRBD1	-	TRBV28	TRBJ2-1	TGTGCCAGCAGTTTATCTGGGGGGACAGGGGGACGGAGTGAGCAGTTCTTC	CASSLSGGTGGRSEQFF
-	-	TRBV11-3	TRBJ2-2	TGTGCCAGCAGCTTAGTATTAGGGGTACTTCCGCGGAACACCGGGGAGCTGTTTTTT	CASSLVLGVLPRNTGELFF
-	-	TRBV28	TRBJ1-1	TGTGCCAGTCTCCGGTTAGCGAACACTGAAGCTTTCTTT	CASLRLANTEAFF
-	-	TRBV14	TRBJ1-2	TGTGCCAGCAGCCCACAGGGCATCAGGGGCTACACCTTC	CASSPQGIRGYTF
-	-	TRBV9	TRBJ1-4	TGTGCCAGCAGCGTAGGGACACCCGCTGAAAAACTGTTTTTT	CASSVGTPAEKLFF
TRBD1	-	TRBV10-2	TRBJ2-7	TGCGCCAGCAGTGAACCGGGACAGGGCCCCAACGAGCAGTACTTC	CASSEPGQGPNEQYF
-	-	TRBV6-5	TRBJ2-2	TGTGCCAGCCCCATAGTCGACACCGGGGAGCTGTTTTTT	CASPIVDTGELFF
-	-	TRBV5-1	TRBJ2-3	TGCGCCAGCAGCTTGGGGCCTAGGAGGACGCAGTATTTT	CASSLGPRRTQYF
TRBD2	-	TRBV15	TRBJ2-1	TGTGCCACCAGCAGAAGTTTAGCGGGAGGGCGAAATGAGCAGTTCTTC	CATSRSLAGGRNEQFF
TRBD1	once	TRBV4-2	TRBJ1-4	TGTGCCAGCAGCCAATTAGGGACAGATGTAAATGAAAAACTGTTTTTT	CASSQLGTDVNEKLFF
-	-	TRBV19	TRBJ1-2	TGTGCCAGTAGGCCCGGGTCGGGAGGCTACACCTTC	CASRPGSGGYTF
-	-	TRBV19	TRBJ2-5	TGTGCCAGTAGTATCTGGGGGGCTTCCCAAGAGACCCAGTACTTC	CASSIWGASQETQYF
-	few	TRBV5-4	TRBJ2-5	TGTGCCAGCAGCTTGGGACAGGCTCAAGAGACCCAGTACTTC	CASSLGQAQETQYF
TRBD1	-	TRBV28	TRBJ2-7	TGTGCCAGCAGTTTCCACCCAGGGGGTGGTTACGAGCAGTACTTC	CASSFHPGGGYEQYF
-	-	TRBV5-1	TRBJ1-6	TGCGCCAGCAGCTTAGACGGGGGCAGGGGATTGAGTTCACCCCTCCACTTT	CASSLDGGRGLSSPLHF
-	-	TRBV9	TRBJ2-5	TGTGCCAGCAGCGTAGAAGGCGGTTTGGAGACCCAGTACTTC	CASSVEGGLETQYF
-	-	TRBV5-6	TRBJ2-7	TGTGCCAGCAGCTTAGGGGGAAGCTCCTACGAGCAGTACTTC	CASSLGGSSYEQYF
-	-	TRBV12-5	TRBJ1-6	TGTGCTAGTGCCAGGGCCGTAGGCTCCTATAATTCACCCCTCCACTTT	CASARAVGSYNSPLHF
TRBD1	-	TRBV28	TRBJ1-2	TGTGCCAGCACCTTAACGGGGGGGACAGATCTTATCTATGGCTACACCTTC	CASTLTGGTDLIYGYTF
TRBD2	few	TRBV7-9	TRBJ2-7	TGTGCCAGCAGCTATCGACTAGCCCTAACAGGCGAGCAGTACTTC	CASSYRLALTGEQYF
-	-	TRBV5-1	TRBJ1-3	TGCGCCAGCAGCTTCACGGGGAACTCTGGAAACACCATATATTTT	CASSFTGNSGNTIYF
TRBD2	-	TRBV7-2	TRBJ2-7	TGTGCCAGCAGCTTAGGGACTAGCGGGAGGCACTACGAGCAGTACTTC	CASSLGTSGRHYEQYF
-	-	TRBV5-1	TRBJ2-7	TGCGCCAGCAGCGGGCAGGGAAACTACGAGCAGTACTTC	CASSGQGNYEQYF
TRBD2	-	TRBV5-1	TRBJ2-1	TGCGCCAGCAGCCAAACTCTAGCGGGGGGGCCCTATGAGCAGTTCTTC	CASSQTLAGGPYEQFF
-	-	TRBV5-6	TRBJ2-2	TGTGCCAGCAGTTGGTATGGGGCCGGGGAGCTGTTTTTT	CASSWYGAGELFF
-	-	TRBV7-9	TRBJ1-5	TGTGCCAGCAGCTTAGCCCTAGGAGTTAGCAATCAGCCCCAGCATTTT	CASSLALGVSNQPQHF
-	-	TRBV28	TRBJ1-1	TGTGCCAGCAGCCCGTTTCGTGCCACCATCACTGAAGCTTTCTTT	CASSPFRATITEAFF